The source of this T cell receptor (beta chain) is a study of CXCR3-negative and CXCR3-positive naive CD8 T cells. Whole-study findings and limits: CXCR3-positive naive cells carried more hydrophobic TRB CDR3s than CXCR3-negative naive cells did.

A note on this clonotype: The antigen is unknown.

CDR3 length equals 15 residues. Germline lookup yields CDR1 DFQATT and CDR2 SNEGSKA (reference sequence). It was by 5' RACE with UMI labels that the TRB cDNA libraries were prepared. No DNA is given; TCRdb re-called the 5' RACE reads and lists each CDR3 protein once. The repertoire table contains roughly 120,000 distinct CDR3 sequences. Naive CD8+ T cells showed a CD45RO-CCR7+CD27+CD95- phenotype. Sequencing input: naive CXCR3+ CD8+ T cells from blood. Subset reported: CD45RO-CCR7+CD27+CD95- naive CD8+ T cells expressing CXCR3 (TNR3+). This TCR came from a human donor in good health. Some clones in this sample may be carry-over from other donors' samples. The V gene is TRBV20-1, the J gene TRBJ2-6. CDR3 region: CSARDTGTGANVLTF.